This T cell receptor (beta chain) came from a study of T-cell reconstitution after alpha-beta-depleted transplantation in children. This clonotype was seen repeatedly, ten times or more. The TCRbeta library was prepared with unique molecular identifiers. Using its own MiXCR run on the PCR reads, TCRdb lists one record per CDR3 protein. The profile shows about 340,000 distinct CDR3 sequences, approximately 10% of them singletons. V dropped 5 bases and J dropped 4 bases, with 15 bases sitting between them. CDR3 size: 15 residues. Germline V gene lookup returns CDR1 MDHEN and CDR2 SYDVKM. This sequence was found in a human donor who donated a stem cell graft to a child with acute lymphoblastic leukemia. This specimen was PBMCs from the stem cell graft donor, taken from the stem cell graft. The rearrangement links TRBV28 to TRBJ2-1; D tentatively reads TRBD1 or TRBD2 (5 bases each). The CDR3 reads CASSGGRAGYNEQFF. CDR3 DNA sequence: TGTGCCAGCAGTGGGGGTAGGGCCGGATACAATGAGCAGTTCTTC.